This T cell receptor beta chain appears in the sequencing data of a study of T cells in Graves' hyperthyroidism and ophthalmopathy. Across the whole study: Peripheral blood collection took place at initial diagnosis, before any treatment. The study's findings and limits: The model made its ophthalmopathy prediction, and onset followed a median about 6.8 months later.

Ten or more counts support this clonotype. The antigen is undetermined. Across 18 months, stable Graves' hyperthyroidism was marked by no progression to ophthalmopathy. It was RNA transcripts that yielded the amplified TCR beta CDR3 regions. The HTBI set primed first-round TCR CDR3 RT-PCR. TCRdb re-derived calls from the multiplex PCR reads in MiXCR, one entry per CDR3 protein. The sample has approximately 400,000 distinct CDR3 sequences, approximately 15% seen once. Germline V gene lookup returns CDR1 MNHNS and CDR2 SASEGT. This CDR3 region has 14 residues. Trimming at V came to 6 bases and at J to 3 bases, leaving 7 bases not matched to a gene.

The chain combines TRBV6-1 with TRBJ1-2; 7 nucleotides match TRBD1. The sequenced material came from blood. The TCR originated in a woman between 25 and 40 years old with Graves' hyperthyroidism. The CDR3 DNA reads TGTGCCAGCAGCCAGACAGGGAAGCACTATGGCTACACCTTC. Protein product: CASSQTGKHYGYTF.